The clone carrying this TCR beta chain was counted only a few times. Germline assignment: CDR1 MDHEN and CDR2 SYDVKM. The V gene end was trimmed by 6 bases and the J gene end by 1 base; junction bases not matched to a gene: 7. This CDR3 contains 15 residues. The data originate from a study of identical twins. TCRdb analysed the 5' RACE reads with MiXCR anew, one entry per CDR3 protein. The sample records about 300,000 distinct CDR3 sequences, over 9% being singletons. This same sample was also part of a study on yellow fever vaccine responses in identical twins.

The material sequenced was CD8+ T cells sorted from blood. The TCR comes from a woman between 18 and 29 years old in good health. The chain couples TRBV28 to TRBJ2-5; 8 bases are shared with TRBD2. The CDR3 loop reads CASSVSGRVQETQYF. The CDR3 DNA reads as TGTGCCAGCAGCGTAAGCGGGAGAGTCCAAGAGACCCAGTACTTC.